The 2 T cell receptor beta chains below come from one sample, sequenced in a study of T-cell memory formation after mild COVID-19. TCRdb redid the calling of the 5' RACE reads with MiXCR, one entry per CDR3 protein. In the table there are some 340,000 distinct CDR3 sequences, about an eighth of which are singletons. Sequenced input: PBMCs or a T cell subset sorted from them (not recorded which). Source of these receptors: a man aged 18 to 30 who had mild COVID-19 (a few samples of this study predate the infection). Cell type and time point are not known.

This clonotype was seen a handful of times. The rearrangement links TRBV3-1 to TRBJ1-5; perhaps TRBD1 as D (5 bases). The CDR3 extends over 13 amino acids. Deletions cut 1 base from V and 7 bases from J, with 8 bases between. Germline values: CDR1 LGHDT, CDR2 YNNKEL (reference sequence). As DNA, the CDR3 is TGTGCCAGCAGCCAAGTGGAGGGGCAGCCCCAGCATTTT. Protein sequence: CASSQVEGQPQHF.

A few counts support this clonotype. The CDR3 loop is CATSTRDRIYNEQFF. CDR3 coding DNA: TGTGCCACCAGCACCCGGGACAGGATATACAATGAGCAGTTCTTC. V usage is TRBV15 and J usage is TRBJ2-1; TRBD1 matches 8 bases. This CDR3 comprises 15 residues. Per germline, CDR1 LNHNV and CDR2 YYDKDF (reference sequence). Losses at the gene ends were 4 bases for V and 4 bases for J; bases not matched to a gene: 6.